This T cell receptor beta chain comes out of a study of T-cell reconstitution after alpha-beta-depleted transplantation in children. Whole-study findings and limits: At one year after transplant, newly produced T cells mostly accounted for T-cell counts and diversity. It was surviving recipient T cells and thymic progenitors that gave some patients high TCRbeta diversity at day 60. There were reportedly several hundred expanded graft clones from which alpha-beta T cells came about two months after transplant.

The germline gives CDR1 SEHNR, CDR2 FQNEAQ (reference sequence). V was clipped by 1 base and J by 8 bases; unmatched bases: 7. CDR3 length equals 15 residues. On this clonotype itself: As yet, its antigen is unknown.

Unique molecular identifiers featured in how the TCRbeta library was prepared. TCRdb used MiXCR to reprocess the PCR reads, holding one entry per CDR3 protein. The top ten hold over 7.5% of the sample, which has around 270,000 distinct CDR3 sequences, over 7.5% seen once. The TCR was taken from a female patient younger than 10 who had a stem cell transplant for Fanconi anemia, so the T cells may come from the graft donor. The V and J genes are TRBV7-9 and TRBJ1-4, with TRBD1 matching over 7 bases. This sample comprised peripheral blood, obtained 360 days after TCRalphabeta/CD19-depleted stem cell transplant. This CDR3 is CASSLEGAVFEKLFF. The CDR3 DNA follows: TGTGCCAGCAGCTTAGAGGGGGCGGTATTCGAAAAACTGTTTTTT.